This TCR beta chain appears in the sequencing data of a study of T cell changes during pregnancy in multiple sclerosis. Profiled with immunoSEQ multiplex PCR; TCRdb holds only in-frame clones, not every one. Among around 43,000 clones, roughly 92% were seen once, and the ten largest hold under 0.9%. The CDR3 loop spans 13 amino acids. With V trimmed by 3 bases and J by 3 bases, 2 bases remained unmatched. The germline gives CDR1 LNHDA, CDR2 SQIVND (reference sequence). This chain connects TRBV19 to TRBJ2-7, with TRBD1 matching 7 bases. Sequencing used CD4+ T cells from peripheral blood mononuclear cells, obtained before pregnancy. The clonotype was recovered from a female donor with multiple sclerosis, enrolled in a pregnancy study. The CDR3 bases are TGTGCCAGTAGTATGGACAGGCACTACGAGCAGTACTTC. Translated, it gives CASSMDRHYEQYF.